Sequencing of this TCR beta chain was carried out in a study of T cells in Graves' hyperthyroidism and ophthalmopathy (dated by TCRdb to the late 2010s). Background on the whole study: Peripheral blood samples were taken at the time of initial diagnosis, prior to any treatment. After blood sampling, hyperthyroidism patients were treated with methimazole at a starting dose of 30 mg daily, and ophthalmopathy patients were treated with high-dose intravenous methylprednisolone. In addition, the study compared T-cell repertoires in thyroid tissue and in blood from five to seven Graves' hyperthyroidism patients. The 85 to 100 discovery patients were divided at random into training and test sets in a 7:3 ratio. To identify distinguishing TCR V-J signatures, a discovery cohort of around 100 patients was used, comprising roughly 45 with Graves' ophthalmopathy and 57 with stable Graves' hyperthyroidism. An independent validation cohort of under 20 hyperthyroidism patients and over 15 patients who later progressed to ophthalmopathy tested prospective prediction of ophthalmopathy. The paper reports TCR Vbeta CDR3 sequencing of over 120 peripheral blood samples: fewer than 50 ophthalmopathy, over 70 hyperthyroidism and about 17 progressor patients. What the research found in general, with its limitations: During validation, the model predicted progression to ophthalmopathy a median of roughly 7.1 months ahead of onset, with roughly 65% sensitivity and more than 72% specificity. In cross-validation, a model built on a 13 V-J signature told ophthalmopathy apart from stable hyperthyroidism with approximately 90% sensitivity and about 81% specificity, and in testing the same model reached 80%/75%. Blood samples also contained most of the expanded thyroid clonotypes (frequency above 0.001), which suggests that blood repertoires may reflect thyroid immune responses. No statistical method was used to fix the sample size in advance, and group allocation was not hidden from the investigators.

Amplification of TCR beta CDR3 regions was carried out from RNA transcripts. For the first round of RT-PCR on the TCR CDR3, the HTBI primer set was used together with the Qiagen OneStep RT-PCR kit. A second multiplex PCR round built the libraries, followed by size selection and purification. The libraries were sequenced on an Illumina HiSeq2000 using paired-end 100 bp reads. The paper's data handling went like this. Raw data were processed with SOAPnuke, discarding reads with adapters, uncalled bases, mean Phred below 15, or no exact constant-primer or identifier match. COPE v1.2.5 was used to merge the high-quality paired reads, and each unique nucleotide sequence was defined as a clonotype. MiTCR v1.1 was used to align the clonotypes against IMGT TRBV, TRBD and TRBJ reference segments. The analysis was restricted to V-J combinations with a frequency above 0.0001, which together covered over 99% of the repertoires. The TCS score was defined as F50 (clonal expansion) divided by E x V (chaos), with BLOSUM62-based TCRdist calculated between CDR3 peptides within each V-J. Welch's t-statistics and random forest reduced roughly 500 V-J features to about 12, which were used in a naive Bayes classifier (R e1071). Using fastp at Q25 and MiXCR, TCRdb reprocessed the public reads and kept productive beta chains. Under each unique CDR3 protein, matching rows form one entry showing the most common genes and DNA. TCRdb, not the authors, supplied the V and J calls. The sample table shows around 400,000 distinct CDR3 sequences, and around 14% are seen once. The ten top clones hold 9.2% of the sample.

Stable Graves' hyperthyroidism was defined as no progression to ophthalmopathy during 18 months of follow-up. Hyperthyroidism patients were aged 18 to 65 years and newly diagnosed, with disease duration of less than 2 months. Any patient with an uncontrolled infection, another autoimmune disease, pregnancy or lactation was excluded. Diagnoses were established on the basis of clinical symptoms, serum thyroxine and TRAb, thyroid ultrasound, and orbital computed tomography. PBMCs were separated from approximately 10 ml of fresh peripheral blood using Ficoll-Paque density gradient centrifugation. Trizol reagent was used to extract total RNA, and RNA quality was then checked on an Agilent 2100 Bioanalyzer. There are a few counts of this clonotype. Its antigen target is currently unknown. No per-base quality is available; no much larger clone lies one base away. Sequences ENHRY (CDR1) and SYGVKD (CDR2) are obtained from the germline V gene. The CDR3 spans 15 residues, from the cysteine through the phenylalanine. Only CDR3 DNA remains: 45 bases, in frame from the first base. Cut back by 6 bases and 0 bases, the V and J ends lie 12 bases apart.

This TCR was sampled from a woman aged 18 to 35 with Graves' hyperthyroidism. This receptor chain uses TRBV10-3 and TRBJ1-3, with the D gene call left open. Sample: blood. The sequenced DNA is TGTGCCATCAGCTTCGGACCGGCCTCTGGAAACACCATATATTTT. Translation gives CAISFGPASGNTIYF.